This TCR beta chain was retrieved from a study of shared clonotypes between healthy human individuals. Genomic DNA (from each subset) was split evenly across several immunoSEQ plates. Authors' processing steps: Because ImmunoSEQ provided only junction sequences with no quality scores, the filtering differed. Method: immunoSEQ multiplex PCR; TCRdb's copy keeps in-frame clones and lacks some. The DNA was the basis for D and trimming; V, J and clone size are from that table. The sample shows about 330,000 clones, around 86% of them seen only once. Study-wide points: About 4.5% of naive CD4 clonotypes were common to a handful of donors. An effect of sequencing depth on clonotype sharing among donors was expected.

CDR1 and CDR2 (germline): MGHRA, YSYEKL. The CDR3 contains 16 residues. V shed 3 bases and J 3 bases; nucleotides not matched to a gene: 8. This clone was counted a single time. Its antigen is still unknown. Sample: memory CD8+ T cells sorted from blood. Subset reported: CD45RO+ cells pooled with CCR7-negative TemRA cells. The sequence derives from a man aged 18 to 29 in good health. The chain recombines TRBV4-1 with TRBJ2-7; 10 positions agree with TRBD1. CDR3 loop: CASSHRQGALYYEQYF. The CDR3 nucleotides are TGCGCCAGCAGCCATCGACAGGGGGCGCTTTACTACGAGCAGTACTTC.